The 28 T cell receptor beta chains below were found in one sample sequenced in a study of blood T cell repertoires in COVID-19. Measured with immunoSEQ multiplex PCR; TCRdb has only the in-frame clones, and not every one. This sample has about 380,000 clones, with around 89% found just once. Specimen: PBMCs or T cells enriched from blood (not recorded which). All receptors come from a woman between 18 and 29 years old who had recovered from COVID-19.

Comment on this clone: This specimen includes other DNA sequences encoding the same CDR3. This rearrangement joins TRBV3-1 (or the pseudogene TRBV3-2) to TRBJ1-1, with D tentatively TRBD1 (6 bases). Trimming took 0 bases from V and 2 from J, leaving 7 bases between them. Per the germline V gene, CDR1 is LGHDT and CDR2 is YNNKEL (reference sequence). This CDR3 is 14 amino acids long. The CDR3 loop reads CASSQEQGNTEAFF. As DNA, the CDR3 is TGTGCCAGCAGCCAAGAACAGGGCAACACTGAAGCTTTCTTT.

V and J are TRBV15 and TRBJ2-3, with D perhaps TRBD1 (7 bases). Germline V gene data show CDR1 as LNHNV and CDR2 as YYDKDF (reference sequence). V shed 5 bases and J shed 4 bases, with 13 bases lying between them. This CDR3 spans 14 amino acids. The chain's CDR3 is CATSLGGGPDTQYF. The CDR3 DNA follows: TGTGCCACCAGCCTTGGAGGGGGCCCAGATACGCAGTATTTT. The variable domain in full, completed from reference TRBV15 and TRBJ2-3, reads DAMVIQNPRYQVTQFGKPVTLSCSQTLNHNVMYWYQQKSSQAPKLLFHYYDKDFNNEADTPDNFQSRRPNTSFCFLDIRSPGLGDTAMYLCATSLGGGPDTQYFGPGTRLTVL.

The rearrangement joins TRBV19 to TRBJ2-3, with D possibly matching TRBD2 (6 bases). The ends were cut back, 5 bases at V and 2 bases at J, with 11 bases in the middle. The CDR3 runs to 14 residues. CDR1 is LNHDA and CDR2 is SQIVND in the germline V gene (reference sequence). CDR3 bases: TGTGCCAGTAGTGGGGACTGGACCACAGATACGCAGTATTTT. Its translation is CASSGDWTTDTQYF.

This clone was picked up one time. In DNA, the CDR3 is TGTGCCAGCAGCTGGACAGAGCCGAACACTGAAGCTTTCTTT. This translates into CASSWTEPNTEAFF. This chain joins TRBV2 and TRBJ1-1; possible D gene TRBD1, 6 bases. Germline V lookup: CDR1 SNHLY, CDR2 FYNNEI. V lost 6 bases, J lost 1 base, and 12 bases lay in between. This CDR3 has 14 residues.

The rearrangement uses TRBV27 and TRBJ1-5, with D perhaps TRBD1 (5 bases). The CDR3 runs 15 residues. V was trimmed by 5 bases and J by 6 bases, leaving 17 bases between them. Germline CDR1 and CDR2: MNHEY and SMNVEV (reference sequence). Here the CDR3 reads CASSPYDPGSQPQHF. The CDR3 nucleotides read TGTGCCAGCAGTCCGTACGACCCAGGGTCTCAGCCCCAGCATTTT.

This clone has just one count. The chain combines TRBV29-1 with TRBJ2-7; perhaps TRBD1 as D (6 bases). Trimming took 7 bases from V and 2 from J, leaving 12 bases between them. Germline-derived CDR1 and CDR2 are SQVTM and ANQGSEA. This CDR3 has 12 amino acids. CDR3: CSGRGLTYEQYF. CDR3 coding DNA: TGCAGCGGCAGGGGCTTAACCTACGAGCAGTACTTC.

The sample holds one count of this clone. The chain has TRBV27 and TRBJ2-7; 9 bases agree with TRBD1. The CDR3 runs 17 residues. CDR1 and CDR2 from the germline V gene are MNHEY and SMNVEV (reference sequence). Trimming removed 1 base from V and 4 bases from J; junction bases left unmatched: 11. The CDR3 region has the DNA TGTGCCAGCAGTTTATTACCCCGGACAGGGGCCTATTACGAGCAGTACTTC. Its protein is CASSLLPRTGAYYEQYF.

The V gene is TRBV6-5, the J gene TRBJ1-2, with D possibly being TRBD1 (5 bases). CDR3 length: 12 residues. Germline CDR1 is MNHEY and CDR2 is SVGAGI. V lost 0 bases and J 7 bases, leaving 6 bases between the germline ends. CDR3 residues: CASSYSGVGYTF. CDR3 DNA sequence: TGTGCCAGCAGTTACTCAGGGGTTGGCTACACCTTC.

DNA for the CDR3: TGTGCCAGCAGCTTGGGGCTAACGGAAGAGACCCAGTACTTC. It codes for CASSLGLTEETQYF. This chain connects TRBV7-9 to TRBJ2-5; D perhaps matches TRBD1 (5 bases). With 3 bases removed from V and 3 bases from J, the gap between germline ends came to 11 bases. This CDR3 comprises 14 residues. Per the germline V gene, CDR1 is SEHNR and CDR2 is FQNEAQ (reference sequence).

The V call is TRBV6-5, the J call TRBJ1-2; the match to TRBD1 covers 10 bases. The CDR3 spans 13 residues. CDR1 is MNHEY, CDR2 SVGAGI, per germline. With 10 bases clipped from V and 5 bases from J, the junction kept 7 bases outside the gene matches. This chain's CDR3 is CATRQGAGYGYTF. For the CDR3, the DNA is TGTGCCACGAGACAGGGGGCGGGATATGGCTACACCTTC.

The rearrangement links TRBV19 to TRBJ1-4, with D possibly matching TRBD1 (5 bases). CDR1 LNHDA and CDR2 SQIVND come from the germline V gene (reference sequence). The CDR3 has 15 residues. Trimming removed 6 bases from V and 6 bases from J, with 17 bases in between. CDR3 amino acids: CASRARGGTHEKLFF. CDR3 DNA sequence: TGTGCCAGTAGGGCCCGCGGAGGGACGCATGAAAAACTGTTTTTT.

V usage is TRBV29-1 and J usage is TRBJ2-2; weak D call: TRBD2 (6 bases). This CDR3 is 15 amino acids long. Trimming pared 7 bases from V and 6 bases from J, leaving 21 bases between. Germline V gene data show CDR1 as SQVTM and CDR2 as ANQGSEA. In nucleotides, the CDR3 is TGCAGCGCCGTAACGCGGAGCCGCGGGGCCGGGGAGCTGTTTTTT. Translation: CSAVTRSRGAGELFF.

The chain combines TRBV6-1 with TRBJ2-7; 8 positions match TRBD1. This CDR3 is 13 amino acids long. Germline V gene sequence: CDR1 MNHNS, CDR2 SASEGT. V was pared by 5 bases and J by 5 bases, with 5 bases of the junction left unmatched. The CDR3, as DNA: TGTGCCAGCAGTTATAGACAGGGGAACGAGCAGTACTTC. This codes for CASSYRQGNEQYF.

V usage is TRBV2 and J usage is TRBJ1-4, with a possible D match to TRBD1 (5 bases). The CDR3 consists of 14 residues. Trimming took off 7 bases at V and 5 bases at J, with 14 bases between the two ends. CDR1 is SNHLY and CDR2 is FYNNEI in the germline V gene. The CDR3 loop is CASKTAGGNEKLFF. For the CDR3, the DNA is TGTGCCAGCAAGACAGCGGGGGGGAATGAAAAACTGTTTTTT.

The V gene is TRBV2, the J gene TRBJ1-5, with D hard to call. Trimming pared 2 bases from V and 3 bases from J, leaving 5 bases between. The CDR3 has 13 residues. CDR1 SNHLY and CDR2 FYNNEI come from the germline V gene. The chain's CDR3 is CASSERFNQPQHF. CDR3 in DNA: TGTGCCAGCAGTGAACGGTTCAATCAGCCCCAGCATTTT.

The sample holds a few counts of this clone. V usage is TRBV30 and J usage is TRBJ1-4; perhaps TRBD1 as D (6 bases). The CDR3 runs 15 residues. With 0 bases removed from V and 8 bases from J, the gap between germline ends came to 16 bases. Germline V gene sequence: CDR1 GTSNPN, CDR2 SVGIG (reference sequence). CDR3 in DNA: TGTGCCTGGAGTGTACTAGGGACAACCAACGAAAAACTGTTTTTT. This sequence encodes CAWSVLGTTNEKLFF. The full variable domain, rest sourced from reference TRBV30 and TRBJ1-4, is SQTIHQWPATLVQPVGSPLSLECTVEGTSNPNLYWYRQAAGRGLQLLFYSVGIGQISSEVPQNLSASRPQDRQFILSSKKLLLSDSGFYLCAWSVLGTTNEKLFFGSGTQLSVL.

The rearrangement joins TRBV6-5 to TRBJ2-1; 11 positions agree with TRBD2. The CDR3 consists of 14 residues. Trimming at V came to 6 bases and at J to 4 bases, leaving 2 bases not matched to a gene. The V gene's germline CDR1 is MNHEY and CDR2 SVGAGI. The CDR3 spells CASRGTSGYNEQFF. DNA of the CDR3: TGTGCCAGCAGGGGGACTAGCGGTTACAATGAGCAGTTCTTC.

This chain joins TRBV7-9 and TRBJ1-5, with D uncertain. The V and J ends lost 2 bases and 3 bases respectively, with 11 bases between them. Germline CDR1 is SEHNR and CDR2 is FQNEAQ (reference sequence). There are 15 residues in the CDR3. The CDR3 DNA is TGTGCCAGCAGCTTATCTGGCAGACACAATCAGCCCCAGCATTTT. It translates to CASSLSGRHNQPQHF.

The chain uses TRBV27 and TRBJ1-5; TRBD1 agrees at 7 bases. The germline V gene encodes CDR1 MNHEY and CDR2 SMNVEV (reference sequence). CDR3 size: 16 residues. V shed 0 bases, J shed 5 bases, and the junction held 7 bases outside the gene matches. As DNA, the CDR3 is TGTGCCAGCAGTTTATCCCCTACAGGGGCCCATCAGCCCCAGCATTTT. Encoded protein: CASSLSPTGAHQPQHF.

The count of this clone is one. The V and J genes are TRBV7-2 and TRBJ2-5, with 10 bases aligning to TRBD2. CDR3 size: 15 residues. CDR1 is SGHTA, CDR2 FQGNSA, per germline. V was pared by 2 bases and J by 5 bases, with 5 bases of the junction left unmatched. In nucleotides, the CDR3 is TGTGCCAGCAGCTTAAGCGGGGGGGCCGAGGAGACCCAGTACTTC. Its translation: CASSLSGGAEETQYF.

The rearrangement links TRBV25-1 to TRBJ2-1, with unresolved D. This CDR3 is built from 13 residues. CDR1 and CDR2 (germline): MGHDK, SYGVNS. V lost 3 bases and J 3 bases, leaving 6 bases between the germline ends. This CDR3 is CASSDDFYNEQFF. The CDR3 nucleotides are TGTGCCAGCAGTGATGACTTCTACAATGAGCAGTTCTTC.

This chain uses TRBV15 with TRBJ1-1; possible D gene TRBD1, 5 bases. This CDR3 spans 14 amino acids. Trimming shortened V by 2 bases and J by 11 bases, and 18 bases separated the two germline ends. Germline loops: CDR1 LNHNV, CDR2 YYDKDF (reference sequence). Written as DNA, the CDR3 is TGTGCCACCAGCAGACCTGGGGCCTCGGGGAGGGCTTTCTTT. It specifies CATSRPGASGRAFF.

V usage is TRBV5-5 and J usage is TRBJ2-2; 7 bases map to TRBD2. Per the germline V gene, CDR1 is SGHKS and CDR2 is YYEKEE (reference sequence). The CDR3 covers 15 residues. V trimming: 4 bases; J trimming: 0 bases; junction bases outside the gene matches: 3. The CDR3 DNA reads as TGTGCCAGCAGCAGAGGACTAGCGAACACCGGGGAGCTGTTTTTT. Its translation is CASSRGLANTGELFF.

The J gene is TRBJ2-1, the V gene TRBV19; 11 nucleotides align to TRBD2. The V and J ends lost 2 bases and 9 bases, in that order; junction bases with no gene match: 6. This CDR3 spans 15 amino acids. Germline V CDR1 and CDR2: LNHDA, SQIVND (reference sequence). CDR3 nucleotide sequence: TGTGCCAGTAGTATATCTAGCGGGGGGAGGAGTGAGCAGTTCTTC. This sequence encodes CASSISSGGRSEQFF.

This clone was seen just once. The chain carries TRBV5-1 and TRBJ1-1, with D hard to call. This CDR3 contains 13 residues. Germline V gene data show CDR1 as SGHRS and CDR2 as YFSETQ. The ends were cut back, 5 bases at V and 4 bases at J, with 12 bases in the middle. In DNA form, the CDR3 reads TGCGCCAGCAGTTCCGGGATTGGCACTGAAGCTTTCTTT. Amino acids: CASSSGIGTEAFF.

CDR3 protein: CASSQEGRRGGEQYF. The CDR3 coding sequence is TGTGCCAGCAGCCAAGAGGGTCGGAGGGGTGGGGAGCAGTACTTC. This chain joins TRBV3-1 (or the pseudogene TRBV3-2) and TRBJ2-7, with a tentative D call TRBD2 (6 bases). The germline gives CDR1 LGHDT, CDR2 YNNKEL (reference sequence). The CDR3 runs to 15 residues. Trimming removed 0 bases from V and 7 bases from J, with 16 bases in between.

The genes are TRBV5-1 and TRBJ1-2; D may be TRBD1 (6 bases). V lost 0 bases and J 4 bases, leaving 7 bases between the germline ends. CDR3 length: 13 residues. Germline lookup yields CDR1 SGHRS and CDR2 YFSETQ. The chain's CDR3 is CASSLGRGYGYTF. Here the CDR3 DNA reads TGCGCCAGCAGCTTGGGCAGGGGCTATGGCTACACCTTC.

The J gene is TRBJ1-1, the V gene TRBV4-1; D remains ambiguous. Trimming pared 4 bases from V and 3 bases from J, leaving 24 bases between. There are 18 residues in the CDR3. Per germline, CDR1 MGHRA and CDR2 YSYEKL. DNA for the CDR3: TGCGCCAGCAGCCCCTCGCCCCATAGTTCCGGGATATACACTGAAGCTTTCTTT. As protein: CASSPSPHSSGIYTEAFF.